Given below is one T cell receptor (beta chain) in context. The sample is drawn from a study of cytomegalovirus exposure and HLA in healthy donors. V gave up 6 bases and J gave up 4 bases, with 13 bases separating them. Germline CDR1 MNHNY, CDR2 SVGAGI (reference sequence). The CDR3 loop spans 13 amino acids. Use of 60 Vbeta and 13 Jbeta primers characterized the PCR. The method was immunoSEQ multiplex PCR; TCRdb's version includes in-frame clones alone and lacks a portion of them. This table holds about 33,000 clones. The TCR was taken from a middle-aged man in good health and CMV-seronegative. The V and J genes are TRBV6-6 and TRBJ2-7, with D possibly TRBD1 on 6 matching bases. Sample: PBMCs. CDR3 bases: TGTGCCAGCAGAAATCCACAGGGTTACGAGCAGTACTTC. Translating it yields CASRNPQGYEQYF.